The entry below describes one T cell receptor (beta chain). The table came from immunoSEQ multiplex PCR; TCRdb's copy has only in-frame clones and leaves some out. The profile covers about 210,000 clones, with approximately 86% appearing a single time and 3.8% taken by the ten largest. V trimming: 2 bases; J trimming: 3 bases; junction bases outside the gene matches: 21. In germline, CDR1 is ENHRY, CDR2 SYGVKD. The CDR3 runs 21 residues. Participant-given clinical history determined each cohort assignment. The data belong to a study of blood T cell repertoires in COVID-19. The TCR was taken from a woman aged 40 to 50 with acute COVID-19. The specimen sequenced was PBMCs or T cells enriched from blood (not recorded which). The chain employs TRBV10-3 and TRBJ1-3; 8 positions match TRBD1. The CDR3 sequence: CAISETRQGQEIPLGGNTIYF. CDR3 DNA: TGTGCCATCAGTGAGACGCGACAGGGACAGGAAATACCGCTGGGTGGAAACACCATATATTTT.